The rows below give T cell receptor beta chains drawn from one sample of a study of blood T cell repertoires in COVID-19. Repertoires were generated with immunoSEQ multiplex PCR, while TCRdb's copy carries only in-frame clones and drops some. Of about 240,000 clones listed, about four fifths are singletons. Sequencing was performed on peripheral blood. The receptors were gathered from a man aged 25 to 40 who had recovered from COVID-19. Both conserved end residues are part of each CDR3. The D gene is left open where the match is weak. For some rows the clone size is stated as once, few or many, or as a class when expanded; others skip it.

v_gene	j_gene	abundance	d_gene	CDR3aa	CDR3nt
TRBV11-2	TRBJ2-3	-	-	CASSLGGVADTQYF	TGTGCCAGCAGCTTAGGCGGGGTGGCAGATACGCAGTATTTT
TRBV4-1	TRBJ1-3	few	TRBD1	CASSHPTGGYTIYF	TGCGCCAGCAGCCACCCAACAGGGGGATACACCATATATTTT
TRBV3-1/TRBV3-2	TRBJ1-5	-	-	CASSRRGNQPQHF	TGTGCCAGCAGCCGACGGGGCAATCAGCCCCAGCATTTT
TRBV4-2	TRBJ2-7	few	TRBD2	CASSQEFGGVYEQYF	TGTGCCAGCAGCCAAGAGTTTGGGGGGGTCTACGAGCAGTACTTC
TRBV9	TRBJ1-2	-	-	CASFDLNYGYTF	TGTGCCAGCTTCGACTTAAACTATGGCTACACCTTC
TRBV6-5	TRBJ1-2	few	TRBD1	CASGTEHGYTF	TGTGCCAGCGGGACAGAACATGGCTACACCTTC
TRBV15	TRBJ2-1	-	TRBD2	CATSRDRGGEQFF	TGTGCCACCAGCAGAGATCGGGGGGGTGAGCAGTTCTTC
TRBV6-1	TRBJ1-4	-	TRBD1	CASSEARGPRNEKLFF	TGTGCCAGCAGTGAAGCCAGGGGGCCTAGGAATGAAAAACTGTTTTTT
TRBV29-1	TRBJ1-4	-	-	CSAAGGTNEKLFF	TGCAGCGCAGCCGGAGGGACTAATGAAAAACTGTTTTTT
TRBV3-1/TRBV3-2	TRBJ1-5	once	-	CASSQEGKGSGNQPQHF	TGTGCCAGCAGCCAAGAAGGTAAGGGGTCTGGCAATCAGCCCCAGCATTTT